These 14 T cell receptor beta chains came from one sample sequenced in a study of cytomegalovirus exposure and HLA in healthy donors (dated by TCRdb to 2016 to 2017). Libraries were built with the immunoSEQ multiplex PCR assay. The multiplex PCR relied on a mix of 60 forward primers for TCR Vbeta segments and 13 reverse primers for TCR Jbeta segments. Drawn from immuneACCESS, this table holds only the in-frame rearrangements with V and J called that TCRdb kept. Clones are partly lost; checked studies trace under half to an unresolved V gene and leave the rest unexplained. The sample contains some 120,000 clones, about 10% of them found a single time. The ten largest clones take up 4.6% of the sample. Sequences were obtained from PBMCs. Every receptor here comes from a woman younger than 35 in good health and CMV-seropositive.

Comments on this clone: Other DNA sequences from this sample encode an identical CDR3 as well. The V call is TRBV30, the J call TRBJ2-7, with D uncertain. The CDR3 sequence is 11 residues long. The germline CDR1 and CDR2 sequences are GTSNPN and SVGIG (reference sequence). The germline V and J ends were trimmed by 2 bases and 3 bases, with 5 bases remaining between them. CDR3 nucleotides: TGTGCCTGGAGTAGGAGCTACGAGCAGTACTTC. Protein: CAWSRSYEQYF.

The table lists this clone with a few counts. The chain couples TRBV30 to TRBJ2-7, with 7 bases that match TRBD1. The V segment lost 4 bases and the J segment 2 bases; nucleotides outside the gene matches: 5. This CDR3 spans 13 amino acids. Germline V gene data show CDR1 as GTSNPN and CDR2 as SVGIG (reference sequence). The CDR3 loop is CAWNWDRTYEQYF. DNA for the CDR3: TGTGCCTGGAACTGGGACAGAACCTACGAGCAGTACTTC.

This clone was observed a few times. The rearrangement uses TRBV28 and TRBJ1-2, with TRBD1 matching 10 bases. Germline assignment: CDR1 MDHEN and CDR2 SYDVKM. The CDR3 runs 15 residues. The V segment lost 4 bases and the J segment 8 bases; nucleotides outside the gene matches: 10. The CDR3 region is CASSWRDRGNSGYTF. The CDR3, as DNA: TGTGCCAGCAGTTGGAGGGACAGGGGCAATTCCGGCTACACCTTC.

This clone turned up a few times. The J gene is TRBJ2-7, the V gene TRBV7-5; TRBD1, the D gene given by the table, was not confirmed from the DNA. TRBV7-5 is tagged as a pseudogene. The CDR3 covers 16 residues. The CDR3 sequence: CARSLPGHKSSYEQYF. The CDR3 nucleotides read TGTGCCAGAAGCTTGCCGGGACATAAAAGCTCCTACGAGCAGTACTTC.

In this sample, this clone turned up a few times. This sequence joins TRBV6-1 and TRBJ2-7; D possibly corresponds to TRBD1 (5 bases). The germline V and J ends were trimmed by 3 bases and 3 bases, with 12 bases remaining between them. CDR1 and CDR2 (germline): MNHNS, SASEGT. The CDR3 length is 14 residues. The CDR3 loop reads CASSDLTGLYEQYF. CDR3 bases: TGTGCCAGCAGTGACCTAACAGGTCTCTACGAGCAGTACTTC.

J is TRBJ1-4 and V is TRBV7-9; TRBD1 might be the D (6 bases). Trimming cost V 6 bases and J 8 bases, with 16 bases left between them. The CDR3 is 14 amino acids. The V gene's germline CDR1 is SEHNR and CDR2 FQNEAQ (reference sequence). CDR3 coding DNA: TGTGCCAGCAGTATAGGGGGACACCCAGAAAAACTGTTTTTT. Amino acids: CASSIGGHPEKLFF.

The rearrangement links TRBV5-5 to TRBJ1-4; a possible D gene is TRBD1 (5 bases). Germline V gene lookup returns CDR1 SGHKS and CDR2 YYEKEE (reference sequence). The germline V and J ends were trimmed by 5 bases and 3 bases, with 17 bases remaining between them. There are 16 residues in the CDR3. CDR3 amino acids: CASRAGPRRANEKLFF. The CDR3 DNA follows: TGTGCCAGCAGAGCGGGACCCCGGCGGGCTAATGAAAAACTGTTTTTT.

The V call is TRBV5-4, the J call TRBJ1-2; D might be TRBD1 (6 bases). CDR1 and CDR2 (germline): SGHNT, YYREEE (reference sequence). The V and J ends lost 0 bases and 5 bases respectively, with 20 bases between them. This CDR3 region has 17 residues. The DNA of the CDR3 is TGTGCCAGCAGCTTGGAGACAGGAGAAAGCTTAGTTTATGGCTACACCTTC. Its translation: CASSLETGESLVYGYTF.

This clone was found a few times. This chain uses TRBV4-2 with TRBJ2-1; maybe TRBD2 (6 bases). CDR3 length: 15 amino acids. The V gene lost 8 bases and the J gene lost 0 bases, with 14 bases spanning the gap. Germline loops: CDR1 LGHNA, CDR2 YNFKEQ. CDR3 region: CASRQIADSYNEQFF. In DNA form, the CDR3 reads TGTGCCAGCCGGCAGATAGCGGACTCCTACAATGAGCAGTTCTTC.

There are a few counts of this clone. The chain joins TRBV6-1 to TRBJ2-7; 11 bases align to TRBD2. This CDR3 region has 15 residues. V dropped 7 bases and J dropped 6; count of bases not matched to a gene: 11. From germline, CDR1 is MNHNS and CDR2 SASEGT. In nucleotides, the CDR3 is TGTGCCAGCACCTTACTAGCGGGAGAGTCCGTCGAGCAGTACTTC. It specifies CASTLLAGESVEQYF.

The chain links TRBV7-2 to TRBJ2-5, with 8 bases that match TRBD1. The CDR3 totals 13 residues. Per germline, CDR1 SGHTA and CDR2 FQGNSA. V was pared by 8 bases and J by 4 bases, with 6 bases of the junction left unmatched. CDR3 in DNA: TGTGCCAGCGGAAGGGGGACAGGAGAGACCCAGTACTTC. Amino acids: CASGRGTGETQYF.

The chain is built from TRBV7-9 and TRBJ2-2; 8 bases fit TRBD1. The V gene end was trimmed by 4 bases and the J gene end by 2 bases; junction bases not matched to a gene: 6. CDR3 length: 16 residues. Germline lookup yields CDR1 SEHNR and CDR2 FQNEAQ (reference sequence). The CDR3 protein is CASSSGQDGNTGELFF. The CDR3 DNA follows: TGTGCCAGCAGCTCGGGACAGGACGGAAACACCGGGGAGCTGTTTTTT. The whole variable domain, remainder taken from reference TRBV7-9 and TRBJ2-2, is DTGVSQNPRHKITKRGQNVTFRCDPISEHNRLYWYRQTLGQGPEFLTYFQNEAQLEKSRLLSDRFSAERPKGSFSTLEIQRTEQGDSAMYLCASSSGQDGNTGELFFGEGSRLTVL.

This clone has a handful of counts. The chain combines TRBV27 with TRBJ1-3; D remains ambiguous. The germline V gene has CDR1 MNHEY and CDR2 SMNVEV (reference sequence). The CDR3 consists of 11 residues. The ends were cut back, 5 bases at V and 8 bases at J, with 7 bases in the middle. The CDR3 here is CASSGGDTIYF. CDR3 DNA: TGTGCCAGCAGTGGCGGGGACACCATATATTTT.

V and J are TRBV5-6 and TRBJ2-1; D perhaps matches TRBD2 (6 bases). This CDR3 has 12 amino acids. V was cut by 4 bases and J by 6 bases, with 8 bases left in between. Per the germline V gene, CDR1 is SGHDT and CDR2 is YYEEEE. The CDR3 loop reads CASSRDFNEQFF. The CDR3 DNA reads as TGTGCCAGCAGCCGGGACTTCAATGAGCAGTTCTTC. The entire variable domain, with the rest obtained from reference TRBV5-6 and TRBJ2-1, is as follows: DAGVTQSPTHLIKTRGQQVTLRCSPKSGHDTVSWYQQALGQGPQFIFQYYEEEERQRGNFPDRFSGHQFPNYSSELNVNALLLGDSALYLCASSRDFNEQFFGPGTRLTVL.